These T cell receptor beta chains were read from a single sample in a study of Graves' ophthalmopathy and Graves' hyperthyroidism. TCRdb fed the multiplex PCR reads into MiXCR, producing one record per CDR3 protein. The data show about 620,000 distinct CDR3 sequences, 22% seen once. The material sequenced was peripheral blood. All receptors derive from a woman younger than 30 with stable Graves' hyperthyroidism. Some clones in this sample may be carry-over from other donors' samples. Both conserved end residues are part of each CDR3. The order of the fields is V gene, clone size, J gene, D gene, CDR3 DNA, CDR3 protein. A D gene is named only where the DNA matches it firmly. For some rows the clone size is stated as once, few or many, or as a class when expanded; others skip it.

V: TRBV6-1; size: .; J: TRBJ1-2; D: .; DNA: TGTGCCAGCAGTAAAGAGGGAGGCTACACCTTC; CDR3: CASSKEGGYTF
V: TRBV9; size: few; J: TRBJ2-2; D: .; DNA: TGTGCCAGCAGCGTCAGGAGTGAACCCGGGGAGCTGTTTTTT; CDR3: CASSVRSEPGELFF
V: TRBV24-1; size: .; J: TRBJ2-2; D: .; DNA: TGTGCCACCAGTGACCCGACAGTCACCGGGGAGCTGTTTTTT; CDR3: CATSDPTVTGELFF
V: TRBV30; size: many; J: TRBJ2-2; D: .; DNA: TGTGCCTGGAGTGTTTTGTCCCTTACGAACACCGGGGAGCTGTTTTTT; CDR3: CAWSVLSLTNTGELFF
V: TRBV28; size: many; J: TRBJ1-2; D: TRBD1; DNA: TGTGCCGGCAGCATCGTCCCGGGACAGGGAGTAGGCTACACCTTC; CDR3: CAGSIVPGQGVGYTF
V: TRBV6-2/TRBV6-3; size: .; J: TRBJ2-7; D: .; DNA: TGTGCCAGTAAGGACCCGAATTACGAGCAGTACTTC; CDR3: CASKDPNYEQYF
V: TRBV30; size: few; J: TRBJ1-1; D: .; DNA: TGTGCCTGGAACGAGCGGCCCACTGAAGCTTTCTTT; CDR3: CAWNERPTEAFF
V: TRBV6-2/TRBV6-3; size: .; J: TRBJ1-1; D: .; DNA: TGTGCCAGCAGTTATCTCTGGAAAGCTTTCTTT; CDR3: CASSYLWKAFF
V: TRBV9; size: many; J: TRBJ2-2; D: .; DNA: TGTGCCAGCAGCGCCAGTTTAGGTACAGGGCCCTTCGCGGGAGTTGGGACCGGGGAGCTGTTTTTT; CDR3: CASSASLGTGPFAGVGTGELFF
V: TRBV11-2; size: .; J: TRBJ2-7; D: .; DNA: TGTGCCAGCAGCTTAAGGACAGACGTTACCTACGAGCAGTACTTC; CDR3: CASSLRTDVTYEQYF
V: TRBV19; size: few; J: TRBJ2-2; D: .; DNA: TGTGCCAGTAGTACTGTCCCGGGAGTCCTTCCCGGGGAGCTGTTTTTT; CDR3: CASSTVPGVLPGELFF
V: TRBV5-1; size: .; J: TRBJ1-6; D: TRBD1; DNA: TGCGCCAGCAGCCCGAACGGTGCAGGGGGGTCGCCCCTCCACTTT; CDR3: CASSPNGAGGSPLHF
V: TRBV20-1; size: few; J: TRBJ2-2; D: .; DNA: TGCAGTGCTAGAGTGCCGCCTTTGGCAGCTGGGGAGCTGTTTTTT; CDR3: CSARVPPLAAGELFF
V: TRBV12-5; size: .; J: TRBJ1-1; D: TRBD1; DNA: TGTGCTAGTGCCCCGGACAGGGATGGCACTGAAGCTTTCTTT; CDR3: CASAPDRDGTEAFF
V: TRBV12-3/TRBV12-4; size: .; J: TRBJ2-7; D: .; DNA: TGTGCCAGCAGTACCCGGGTCCCATCAACCGAGCAGTACTTC; CDR3: CASSTRVPSTEQYF
V: TRBV6-1; size: .; J: TRBJ1-1; D: .; DNA: TGTGCCAGCAGTGAATTGGAACGTGAAGCTTTCTTT; CDR3: CASSELEREAFF
V: TRBV2; size: few; J: TRBJ2-6; D: .; DNA: TGTGCCAGCAGTAAACAGGGCGCTGGGGCCAACGTCCTGACTTTC; CDR3: CASSKQGAGANVLTF
V: TRBV7-9; size: many; J: TRBJ1-1; D: .; DNA: TGTGCCAGCAGCTTAGAGGTACTCTCTTTCTTT; CDR3: CASSLEVLSFF
V: TRBV6-1; size: .; J: TRBJ2-7; D: TRBD2; DNA: TGTGCCAGCAGGATTGGGACTAGCGGGTATTACGAGCAGTACTTC; CDR3: CASRIGTSGYYEQYF
V: TRBV20-1; size: .; J: TRBJ2-7; D: .; DNA: TGCAGTGCTAGAGGCGCAGGGGACGAGCAGTACTTC; CDR3: CSARGAGDEQYF
V: TRBV10-3; size: .; J: TRBJ1-2; D: TRBD1; DNA: TGTGCCTACCGGGACAGCTCTACTGCCGGCTATGGCTACACCTTC; CDR3: CAYRDSSTAGYGYTF
V: TRBV5-1; size: many; J: TRBJ1-3; D: .; DNA: TGCGCCAGCAGCTTTACGTCTGGAAACACCATATATTTT; CDR3: CASSFTSGNTIYF
V: TRBV9; size: many; J: TRBJ1-2; D: TRBD1; DNA: TGTGCCAGCAGCGTAGCCGGACAGGGGTATGGCTACACCTTC; CDR3: CASSVAGQGYGYTF
V: TRBV12-3/TRBV12-4; size: many; J: TRBJ1-2; D: .; DNA: TGTGCCAGCAGTTTATCCGGGGGCGAACGGGGCTACACCTTC; CDR3: CASSLSGGERGYTF
V: TRBV10-3; size: many; J: TRBJ2-5; D: .; DNA: TGTGCCATCAGTGCGGGGGGCGGTGAGACCCAGTACTTC; CDR3: CAISAGGGETQYF
V: TRBV6-5; size: many; J: TRBJ1-1; D: .; DNA: TGTGCCAGCAGTTACGGCCCGGTTAGCACTGAAGCTTTCTTT; CDR3: CASSYGPVSTEAFF
V: TRBV11-2; size: .; J: TRBJ1-2; D: .; DNA: TGTGCCAGCAGCTTTACGGGGGGGAGCTCGGCTAACTATGGCTACACCTTC; CDR3: CASSFTGGSSANYGYTF
V: TRBV2; size: .; J: TRBJ2-7; D: .; DNA: TGTGCCAGCAGCAGGCCTCTAGCGCCTCCCTACGAGCAGTACTTC; CDR3: CASSRPLAPPYEQYF
V: TRBV15; size: many; J: TRBJ1-2; D: TRBD1; DNA: TGTGCCACCAGCACAGGGGGGGGGGCGCCGTATGGCTACACCTTC; CDR3: CATSTGGGAPYGYTF
V: TRBV11-2; size: .; J: TRBJ2-2; D: .; DNA: TGTGCCAGCAGCCCCACCAACTTGGAGAACACCGGGGAGCTGTTTTTT; CDR3: CASSPTNLENTGELFF
V: TRBV12-3/TRBV12-4; size: few; J: TRBJ1-5; D: TRBD1; DNA: TGTGCCAGCAGTTTGGACAGGTTGGGCCCAAAAGCGGATCAGCCCCAGCATTTT; CDR3: CASSLDRLGPKADQPQHF
V: TRBV11-1; size: few; J: TRBJ1-2; D: .; DNA: TGTGCCAGCAGCTCCGCCCAGAGCAGGGAGACGACCTATGGCTACACCTTC; CDR3: CASSSAQSRETTYGYTF
V: TRBV19; size: .; J: TRBJ2-2; D: TRBD1; DNA: TGTGCCACACTGAAGACAGGGGGCAACACCGGGGAGCTGTTTTTT; CDR3: CATLKTGGNTGELFF
V: TRBV9; size: many; J: TRBJ2-7; D: TRBD2; DNA: TGTGCCAGCAGCGAACTAGCGGGCCCCTACGAGCAGTACTTC; CDR3: CASSELAGPYEQYF
V: TRBV12-3/TRBV12-4; size: .; J: TRBJ2-2; D: TRBD2; DNA: TGTGCCAGCAGGTCCCGAGGGAGGGGCACCGGGGAGCTGTTTTTT; CDR3: CASRSRGRGTGELFF
V: TRBV6-1; size: few; J: TRBJ2-7; D: .; DNA: TGTGCCAGCACCTCACAACGCCGCCTGGGGATGTACGAGCAGTACTTC; CDR3: CASTSQRRLGMYEQYF
V: TRBV5-4; size: many; J: TRBJ2-7; D: TRBD1; DNA: TGTGCCAGCAGCCTACCGGGACAGGGGCATCCCGAGCAGTACTTC; CDR3: CASSLPGQGHPEQYF